The TCR beta chain described here comes from a study of T cells in Graves' hyperthyroidism and ophthalmopathy. Study-wide points: A 13 V-J signature model discriminated ophthalmopathy versus stable hyperthyroidism.

Amplification of TCR beta CDR3 regions was performed using RNA transcripts as template. The TCR CDR3 first-round RT-PCR relied on the HTBI primer set. TCRdb used MiXCR to reprocess the multiplex PCR reads, holding one entry per CDR3 protein. The repertoire consists of about 400,000 distinct CDR3 sequences, with over 10% occurring once and the leading ten covering over 8.5%. This clonotype occurred many times. The antigen is not known. Deletions cut 0 bases from V and 2 bases from J, with 16 bases between. Germline CDR1 is PRHDT and CDR2 is FYEKMQ (reference sequence). The CDR3 runs 17 residues. Exclusion followed for patients with uncontrolled infection, other autoimmune disease, pregnancy or lactation.

The chain has TRBV13 and TRBJ2-5; D uncertain. Source material: blood. This receptor was identified in a woman aged 18-29 years with Graves' hyperthyroidism. The CDR3 protein is CASSLGLGSWEQETQYF. The CDR3 DNA sequence: TGTGCCAGCAGCTTAGGTCTCGGGTCATGGGAACAAGAGACCCAGTACTTC.